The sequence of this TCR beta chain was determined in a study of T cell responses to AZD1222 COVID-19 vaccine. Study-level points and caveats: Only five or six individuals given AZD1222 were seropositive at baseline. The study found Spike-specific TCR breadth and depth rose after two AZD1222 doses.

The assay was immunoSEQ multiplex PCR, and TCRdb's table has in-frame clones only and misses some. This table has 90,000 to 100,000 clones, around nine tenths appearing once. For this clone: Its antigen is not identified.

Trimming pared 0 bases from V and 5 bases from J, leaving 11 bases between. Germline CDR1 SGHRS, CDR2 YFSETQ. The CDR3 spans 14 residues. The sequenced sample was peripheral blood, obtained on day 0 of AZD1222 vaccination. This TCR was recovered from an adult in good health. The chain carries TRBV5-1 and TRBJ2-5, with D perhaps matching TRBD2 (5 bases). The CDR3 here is CASSLGGQDETQYF. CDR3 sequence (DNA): TGCGCCAGCAGCTTGGGAGGGCAGGACGAGACCCAGTACTTC.